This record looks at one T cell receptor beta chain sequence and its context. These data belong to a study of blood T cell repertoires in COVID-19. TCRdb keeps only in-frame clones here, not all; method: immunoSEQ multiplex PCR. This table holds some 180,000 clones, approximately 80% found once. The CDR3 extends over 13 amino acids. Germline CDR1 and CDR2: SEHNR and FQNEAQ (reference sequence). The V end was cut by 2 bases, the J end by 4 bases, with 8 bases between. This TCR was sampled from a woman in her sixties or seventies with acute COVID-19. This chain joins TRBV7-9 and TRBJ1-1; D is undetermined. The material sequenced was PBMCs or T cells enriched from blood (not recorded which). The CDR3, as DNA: TGTGCCAGCAGCTTAAGTCTGCGCACTGAAGCTTTCTTT. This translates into CASSLSLRTEAFF.